One sample yielded the 32 T cell receptor beta chains listed below, sequenced in a study of blood T cell repertoires in COVID-19. Method: immunoSEQ multiplex PCR; TCRdb's copy keeps in-frame clones and lacks some. The data show approximately 220,000 clones, 80% to 90% seen once. The sample comprised peripheral blood. The origin of the receptors is a woman aged 45-59 years with acute or convalescent COVID-19.

The chain uses TRBV7-6 and TRBJ1-1; perhaps TRBD1 as D (6 bases). This CDR3 comprises 13 residues. V was pared by 0 bases and J by 7 bases, with 9 bases between. Germline CDR1 reads SGHVS; CDR2 reads FNYEAQ. CDR3 amino acids: CASSLAQGSEAFF. CDR3 nucleotide sequence: TGTGCCAGCAGCTTAGCGCAGGGGAGTGAAGCTTTCTTT.

A single count supports this clone. V and J are TRBV2 and TRBJ2-3, with D possibly matching TRBD1 (6 bases). The length of the CDR3 is 11 residues. Germline V gives CDR1 SNHLY, CDR2 FYNNEI. The CDR3 sequence is CARQGIDTQYF. The CDR3 DNA follows: TGTGCACGGCAGGGGATAGATACGCAGTATTTT.

This clone occurred a few times. The chain couples TRBV6-5 to TRBJ2-2, with unresolved D. V gave up 5 bases and J gave up 0 bases, with 4 bases separating them. The CDR3 contains 13 residues. The germline V gene has CDR1 MNHEY and CDR2 SVGAGI. The DNA for the CDR3 is TGTGCCAGCAGTCCCTCGAACACCGGGGAGCTGTTTTTT. Protein: CASSPSNTGELFF.

The gene calls are TRBV5-4 and TRBJ2-5; perhaps TRBD1 as D (6 bases). The CDR3 consists of 14 residues. Between the trimmed V and J ends, which lost 4 bases and 7 bases, there was a span of 17 bases. Germline V gives CDR1 SGHNT, CDR2 YYREEE (reference sequence). The CDR3: CASSTDRPFGTQYF. The CDR3 region has the DNA TGTGCCAGCAGCACCGACAGGCCCTTTGGGACCCAGTACTTC.

This chain uses TRBV7-2 with TRBJ1-2, with D perhaps matching TRBD1 (5 bases). The length of the CDR3 is 14 residues. CDR1 SGHTA and CDR2 FQGNSA come from the germline V gene. V shed 4 bases and J shed 4 bases, with 13 bases lying between them. The CDR3 protein is CASSYQQAVYGYTF. The CDR3 region has the DNA TGTGCCAGCAGCTACCAACAGGCCGTCTATGGCTACACCTTC.

The chain has TRBV5-5 and TRBJ2-7, with 7 bases aligning to TRBD2. The V gene end was trimmed by 0 bases and the J gene end by 3 bases; junction bases not matched to a gene: 12. This CDR3 is 17 amino acids long. Germline loops: CDR1 SGHKS, CDR2 YYEKEE (reference sequence). The CDR3 nucleotides read TGTGCCAGCAGCTTGGACAGGCCTAGCGGTCTGCTCTACGAGCAGTACTTC. Its protein product is CASSLDRPSGLLYEQYF.

The J gene is TRBJ2-2, the V gene TRBV2; TRBD1 aligns across 8 bases. The CDR3 runs 18 residues. The V segment lost 1 base and the J segment 2 bases; nucleotides outside the gene matches: 9. CDR1 and CDR2 (germline): SNHLY, FYNNEI. Here the CDR3 DNA reads TGTGCCAGCAGTGAAGATATGTATGGGACAGGTAACACCGGGGAGCTGTTTTTT. Amino acid sequence: CASSEDMYGTGNTGELFF.

This clone was counted a few times. The V gene is TRBV4-1, the J gene TRBJ2-7, with D possibly TRBD1 on 5 matching bases. Trimming took 1 base from V and 2 from J, leaving 9 bases between them. Germline CDR1 MGHRA, CDR2 YSYEKL. The CDR3 length is 14 residues. In DNA, the CDR3 is TGCGCCAGCAGCCAAGCTCCAGGGCCCTACGAGCAGTACTTC. Residues: CASSQAPGPYEQYF.

Details on this clone: Other nucleotide sequences in the sample specify the same CDR3. The CDR3 coding sequence is TGTGCCAGCAGCAACAGGGGGCGAACTGAAGCTTTCTTT. It encodes CASSNRGRTEAFF. The rearrangement uses TRBV28 and TRBJ1-1; the match to TRBD1 covers 9 bases. The CDR3 sequence is 13 residues long. J was trimmed by 5 bases and V by 6 bases; bases with no gene match: 4. CDR1 and CDR2 from the germline V gene are MDHEN and SYDVKM.

There are a few counts of this clone. The rearrangement joins TRBV5-1 to TRBJ1-6; TRBD1 matches 11 bases. This CDR3 spans 15 amino acids. V gave up 3 bases and J gave up 7 bases; unmatched junction bases: 3. The germline V gene has CDR1 SGHRS and CDR2 YFSETQ. The CDR3 region has the DNA TGCGCCAGCAGCTCTCGGACAGGGGGCAATTCACCCCTCCACTTT. This translates into CASSSRTGGNSPLHF.

V usage is TRBV28 and J usage is TRBJ1-5; D call uncertain. This CDR3 has 12 amino acids. The ends were cut back, 3 bases at V and 7 bases at J, with 7 bases in the middle. CDR1 is MDHEN and CDR2 is SYDVKM in the germline V gene. CDR3 sequence: CASSFERQPQHF. CDR3 DNA: TGTGCCAGCAGTTTCGAGAGGCAGCCCCAGCATTTT.

V gene TRBV2 combines with J gene TRBJ2-1, with TRBD2 matching over 7 bases. The CDR3 covers 14 residues. Germline V CDR1 and CDR2: SNHLY, FYNNEI. After removal of 6 bases from V and 5 bases from J, the junction contained 7 bases not matched to a gene. The CDR3 region is CASRWEGYNNEQFF. CDR3 nucleotide sequence: TGTGCCAGCAGGTGGGAGGGGTACAACAATGAGCAGTTCTTC. Filled out from reference TRBV2 and TRBJ2-1, the complete variable domain reads EPEVTQTPSHQVTQMGQEVILRCVPISNHLYFYWYRQILGQKVEFLVSFYNNEISEKSEIFDDQFSVERPDGSNFTLKIRSTKLEDSAMYFCASRWEGYNNEQFFGPGTRLTVL.

This chain links TRBV30 with TRBJ1-3, with 7 bases that match TRBD1. In germline, CDR1 is GTSNPN, CDR2 SVGIG (reference sequence). V shed 4 bases and J 3 bases; nucleotides not matched to a gene: 3. The CDR3 sequence is 13 residues long. CDR3 sequence reads: CAWNQGDGNTIYF. The DNA of the CDR3 is TGTGCCTGGAACCAGGGGGATGGAAACACCATATATTTT.

V and J are TRBV2 and TRBJ2-2; 7 bases map to TRBD2. The CDR3 has 13 amino acids. Germline V lookup: CDR1 SNHLY, CDR2 FYNNEI. J lost 6 bases, V lost 5 bases, and 3 bases had no gene match. DNA for the CDR3: TGTGCCAGCAGTTGGGAGGGTCCCGGGGAGCTGTTTTTT. Protein: CASSWEGPGELFF. Complete variable domain (other parts from reference TRBV2 and TRBJ2-2): EPEVTQTPSHQVTQMGQEVILRCVPISNHLYFYWYRQILGQKVEFLVSFYNNEISEKSEIFDDQFSVERPDGSNFTLKIRSTKLEDSAMYFCASSWEGPGELFFGEGSRLTVL.

V usage is TRBV5-1 and J usage is TRBJ1-4, with 7 nucleotides matching TRBD1. The V segment lost 4 bases and the J segment 0 bases; nucleotides outside the gene matches: 9. CDR1 and CDR2 from the germline V gene are SGHRS and YFSETQ. CDR3 size: 17 residues. The chain's CDR3 is CASSRTGLPATNEKLFF. Here the CDR3 DNA reads TGCGCCAGCAGCCGGACAGGACTCCCGGCAACTAATGAAAAACTGTTTTTT.

This chain joins TRBV7-3 and TRBJ2-6; TRBD1 matches at 7 bases. Germline values: CDR1 SGHTA, CDR2 FQGTGA. Trimming removed 1 base from V and 0 bases from J; junction bases left unmatched: 9. The CDR3 totals 19 residues. The CDR3 nucleotides are TGTGCCAGCAGCTTAATTGGGGGACAGATACGCTCTGGGGCCAACGTCCTGACTTTC. Its translation is CASSLIGGQIRSGANVLTF.

The chain links TRBV6-6 to TRBJ1-5, with 8 nucleotides matching TRBD1. The germline CDR1 and CDR2 sequences are MNHNY and SVGAGI (reference sequence). After removal of 5 bases from V and 1 base from J, the junction contained 7 bases not matched to a gene. The CDR3 sequence is 16 residues long. In nucleotides, the CDR3 is TGTGCCAGCAGTCAGGGACAGGTCAGGAGCAATCAGCCCCAGCATTTT. As protein: CASSQGQVRSNQPQHF.

This clone occurred once. The DNA of the CDR3 is TGTGCCAGTAGTCCCCGTCGGAGCCTCCAAGAGACCCAGTACTTC. It is translated as CASSPRRSLQETQYF. This chain links TRBV19 with TRBJ2-5; D gene ambiguous. Germline V gene lookup returns CDR1 LNHDA and CDR2 SQIVND (reference sequence). The CDR3 has 15 residues. The V gene lost 5 bases and the J gene lost 1 base, with 14 bases spanning the gap.

This sequence joins TRBV27 and TRBJ1-4; perhaps TRBD1 as D (6 bases). Trimming left V 2 bases short and J 8 bases short, with 18 bases between. This CDR3 comprises 16 residues. CDR1 is MNHEY and CDR2 is SMNVEV in the germline V gene (reference sequence). The chain's CDR3 is CASSLGQTLTGEKLFF. The CDR3 nucleotides are TGTGCCAGCAGTTTAGGACAGACCCTGACGGGCGAAAAACTGTTTTTT.

The chain is built from TRBV2 and TRBJ1-2; no clear D gene. V was clipped by 9 bases and J by 6 bases, with 17 bases between them. This CDR3 is built from 13 residues. Germline loops: CDR1 SNHLY, CDR2 FYNNEI. The CDR3 region is CASSLHLPDGYTF. CDR3 sequence (DNA): TGTGCCAGTAGCCTCCACCTGCCAGATGGCTACACCTTC.

The count of this clone is one. The V call is TRBV9, the J call TRBJ2-7, with 14 bases identical to TRBD2. The germline V gene encodes CDR1 SGDLS and CDR2 YYNGEE. The CDR3 sequence is 16 residues long. Trimming at V came to 0 bases and at J to 6 bases, leaving 5 bases not matched to a gene. In DNA, the CDR3 is TGTGCCAGCAGCGTAGGGTGGGGACTAGCGGGAGCCGAGCAGTACTTC. This encodes CASSVGWGLAGAEQYF.

The chain joins TRBV3-1 (or the pseudogene TRBV3-2) to TRBJ1-2, with TRBD1 identical over 7 bases. Germline V gene sequence: CDR1 LGHDT, CDR2 YNNKEL (reference sequence). V lost 0 bases and J lost 4; bases outside the gene matches: 11. This CDR3 contains 17 residues. The CDR3 sequence is CASSQDTGDIGGYGYTF. CDR3 in DNA: TGTGCCAGCAGCCAAGATACAGGGGATATAGGCGGCTATGGCTACACCTTC.

The J gene is TRBJ1-1, the V gene TRBV20-1; D call uncertain. CDR3 size: 11 residues. Trimming stripped 3 bases from V and 7 bases from J, with 9 bases between. The germline V gene encodes CDR1 DFQATT and CDR2 SNEGSKA (reference sequence). The CDR3 reads CSASQAYEAFF. The CDR3 nucleotides read TGCAGTGCTAGTCAAGCCTATGAAGCTTTCTTT.

This chain uses TRBV28 with TRBJ2-7; the match to TRBD1 covers 10 bases. The CDR3 sequence is 15 residues long. The ends lost 7 bases at V and 2 bases at J; junction bases unmatched: 8. The germline V gene encodes CDR1 MDHEN and CDR2 SYDVKM. CDR3 sequence reads: CASTLDRGLPYEQYF. CDR3 coding DNA: TGTGCCAGCACTCTAGACAGGGGGCTTCCCTACGAGCAGTACTTC.

The CDR3 bases are TGTGCCACCAGCAGTCAAGGGGGCTATCAGCCCCAGCATTTT. Translated: CATSSQGGYQPQHF. This sequence joins TRBV15 and TRBJ1-5, with 7 bases matching TRBD1. The V gene's germline CDR1 is LNHNV and CDR2 YYDKDF (reference sequence). The V segment lost 3 bases and the J segment 5 bases; nucleotides outside the gene matches: 4. The CDR3 loop spans 14 amino acids.

This clone turned up a few times. The chain uses TRBV5-1 and TRBJ2-2; 7 bases map to TRBD2. V trimming: 4 bases; J trimming: 2 bases; junction bases outside the gene matches: 8. The germline gives CDR1 SGHRS, CDR2 YFSETQ. This CDR3 region has 16 residues. The CDR3 bases are TGCGCCAGCAGCCCGACCGGGACTACTAACACCGGGGAGCTGTTTTTT. Translation gives CASSPTGTTNTGELFF.

The gene calls are TRBV5-1 and TRBJ1-1; D is possibly TRBD1 (6 bases). V was cut by 6 bases and J by 2 bases, with 14 bases left in between. The CDR3 loop spans 14 amino acids. In germline, CDR1 is SGHRS, CDR2 YFSETQ. This CDR3 reads CASTLSTGNTEAFF. The CDR3 DNA reads as TGCGCCAGCACCCTATCGACAGGTAACACTGAAGCTTTCTTT.

This chain uses TRBV6-5 with TRBJ1-5; TRBD1 agrees at 7 bases. The J segment lost 4 bases and the V segment lost 4 bases, leaving 7 bases of the junction unmatched. Germline CDR1 MNHEY, CDR2 SVGAGI. CDR3 length: 15 amino acids. The CDR3 spells CASSWPGQLNQPQHF. The CDR3 DNA reads TGTGCCAGCAGTTGGCCGGGACAGCTGAATCAGCCCCAGCATTTT.

CDR3 amino acids: CASSFRMSGNLRTNEKLFF. CDR3 DNA: TGTGCCAGCAGCTTTAGAATGTCGGGGAACCTTCGGACTAATGAAAAACTGTTTTTT. V and J are TRBV27 and TRBJ1-4; D remains unclear. This CDR3 comprises 19 residues. The V and J ends lost 6 bases and 2 bases respectively, with 25 bases between them. The germline V gene encodes CDR1 MNHEY and CDR2 SMNVEV (reference sequence).

The rearrangement links TRBV28 to TRBJ2-1; TRBD1 is a possible D gene (6 bases). Between the trimmed V and J ends, which lost 6 bases and 0 bases, there was a span of 9 bases. Germline CDR1 MDHEN, CDR2 SYDVKM. This CDR3 spans 14 amino acids. The CDR3 loop is CASSLRGSYNEQFF. The CDR3 coding sequence is TGTGCCAGCAGCCTCAGGGGCTCCTACAATGAGCAGTTCTTC. Full variable domain (outside the CDR3, taken from reference TRBV28 and TRBJ2-1): DVKVTQSSRYLVKRTGEKVFLECVQDMDHENMFWYRQDPGLGLRLIYFSYDVKMKEKGDIPEGYSVSREKKERFSLILESASTNQTSMYLCASSLRGSYNEQFFGPGTRLTVL.

This clone has a handful of counts. This sequence joins TRBV10-1 and TRBJ1-1, with D unclear. Between the trimmed V and J ends, which lost 6 bases and 4 bases, there was a span of 15 bases. CDR3 length: 14 amino acids. Germline values: CDR1 WNHNN, CDR2 SYGVQD (reference sequence). CDR3 bases: TGCGCCAGCAGCCCTGGAAATCAGGTCACTGAAGCTTTCTTT. It codes for CASSPGNQVTEAFF.

The CDR3 sequence is CASSYSGSSYEQYF. CDR3 DNA sequence: TGTGCCAGCAGCTATAGCGGGTCATCCTACGAGCAGTACTTC. The rearrangement joins TRBV28 to TRBJ2-7; 7 nucleotides align to TRBD2. After removal of 6 bases from V and 1 base from J, the junction contained 6 bases not matched to a gene. This CDR3 has 14 residues. The germline CDR1 and CDR2 sequences are MDHEN and SYDVKM.